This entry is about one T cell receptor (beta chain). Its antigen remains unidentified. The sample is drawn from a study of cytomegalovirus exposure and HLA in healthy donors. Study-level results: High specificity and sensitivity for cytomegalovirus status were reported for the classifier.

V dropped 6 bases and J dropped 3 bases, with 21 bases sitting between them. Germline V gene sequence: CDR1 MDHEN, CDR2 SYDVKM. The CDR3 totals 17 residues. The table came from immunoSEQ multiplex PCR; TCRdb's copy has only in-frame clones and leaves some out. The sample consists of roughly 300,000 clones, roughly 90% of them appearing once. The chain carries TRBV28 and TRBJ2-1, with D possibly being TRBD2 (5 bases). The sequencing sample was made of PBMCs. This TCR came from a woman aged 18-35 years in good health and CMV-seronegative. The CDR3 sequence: CASSHGIVGDRYNEQFF. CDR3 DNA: TGTGCCAGCAGCCACGGGATTGTCGGCGACCGCTACAATGAGCAGTTCTTC.